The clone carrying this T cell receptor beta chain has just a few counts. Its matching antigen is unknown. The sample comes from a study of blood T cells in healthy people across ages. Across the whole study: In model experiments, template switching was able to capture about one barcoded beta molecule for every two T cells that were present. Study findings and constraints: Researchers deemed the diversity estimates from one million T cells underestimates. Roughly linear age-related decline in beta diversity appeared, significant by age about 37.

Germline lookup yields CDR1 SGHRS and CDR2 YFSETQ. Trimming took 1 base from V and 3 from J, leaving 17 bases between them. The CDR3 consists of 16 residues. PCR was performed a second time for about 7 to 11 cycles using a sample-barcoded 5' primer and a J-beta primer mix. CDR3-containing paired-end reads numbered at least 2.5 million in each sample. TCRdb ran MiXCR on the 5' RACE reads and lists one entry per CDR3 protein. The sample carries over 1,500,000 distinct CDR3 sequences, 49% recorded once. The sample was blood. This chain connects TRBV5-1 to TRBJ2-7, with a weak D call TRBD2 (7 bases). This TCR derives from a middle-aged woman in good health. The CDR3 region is CASSLQGGGEGYEQYF. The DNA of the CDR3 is TGCGCCAGCAGCTTGCAAGGGGGGGGCGAAGGCTACGAGCAGTACTTC.